The clone carrying this T cell receptor beta chain was counted once. Within the sample, other DNA sequences also encode this same CDR3. Per the germline V gene, CDR1 is SGHRS and CDR2 is YFSETQ. V lost 0 bases and J 4 bases, leaving 8 bases between the germline ends. This CDR3 spans 14 amino acids. The data derive from a study of T cell changes during pregnancy in multiple sclerosis. The table came from immunoSEQ multiplex PCR; TCRdb's copy has only in-frame clones and leaves some out. The sample consists of 56,000 or so clones, around 94% of them appearing once. The source was CD4+ T cells from peripheral blood mononuclear cells, collected in the third trimester of pregnancy. This receptor was taken from a female donor with multiple sclerosis, enrolled in a pregnancy study. This chain joins TRBV5-1 and TRBJ1-3; D unresolved. CDR3 residues: CASSLGTVGNTIYF. The DNA for the CDR3 is TGCGCCAGCAGCTTGGGTACAGTAGGAAACACCATATATTTT.